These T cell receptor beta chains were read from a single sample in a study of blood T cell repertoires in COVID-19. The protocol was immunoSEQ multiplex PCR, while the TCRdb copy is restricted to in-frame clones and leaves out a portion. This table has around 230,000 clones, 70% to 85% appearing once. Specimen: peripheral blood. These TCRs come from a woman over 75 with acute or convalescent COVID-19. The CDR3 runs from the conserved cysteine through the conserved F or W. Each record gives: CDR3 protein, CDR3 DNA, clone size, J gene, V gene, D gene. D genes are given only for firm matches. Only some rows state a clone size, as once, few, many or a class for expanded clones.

CDR3aa: CASSLGGGGTYEQYF; CDR3nt: TGCGCCAGCAGCTTAGGGGGAGGGGGGACCTACGAGCAGTACTTC; abundance: once; j_gene: TRBJ2-7; v_gene: TRBV5-1; d_gene: NA
CDR3aa: CASSRRPGTGSYEQYF; CDR3nt: TGTGCCAGCAGCCGACGTCCCGGGACAGGTTCCTACGAGCAGTACTTC; abundance: few; j_gene: TRBJ2-7; v_gene: TRBV3-1/TRBV3-2; d_gene: TRBD1
CDR3aa: CASTRHFSNQPQHF; CDR3nt: TGTGCTAGCACGCGACACTTTAGCAATCAGCCCCAGCATTTT; abundance: NA; j_gene: TRBJ1-5; v_gene: TRBV7-7; d_gene: NA
CDR3aa: CASSQGTGNQPQHF; CDR3nt: TGTGCCAGCAGCCAAGGTACGGGCAATCAGCCCCAGCATTTT; abundance: NA; j_gene: TRBJ1-5; v_gene: TRBV3-1/TRBV3-2; d_gene: NA
CDR3aa: CASSRLSESNQPQHF; CDR3nt: TGTGCCAGTAGTAGACTCTCAGAGAGTAATCAGCCCCAGCATTTT; abundance: NA; j_gene: TRBJ1-5; v_gene: TRBV19; d_gene: NA
CDR3aa: CASSLGLAVNIQYF; CDR3nt: TGCGCCAGCAGCTTGGGGCTCGCTGTAAACATTCAGTACTTC; abundance: NA; j_gene: TRBJ2-4; v_gene: TRBV5-1; d_gene: NA
CDR3aa: CASSRATGALETQYF; CDR3nt: TGTGCTAGCAGCAGAGCGACAGGGGCGCTGGAGACCCAGTACTTC; abundance: NA; j_gene: TRBJ2-5; v_gene: TRBV7-7; d_gene: TRBD1
CDR3aa: CAWSSTQETQYF; CDR3nt: TGTGCCTGGAGTAGTACACAAGAGACCCAGTACTTC; abundance: NA; j_gene: TRBJ2-5; v_gene: TRBV30; d_gene: NA
CDR3aa: CASSLDRGLNNEQFF; CDR3nt: TGCGCCAGCAGCTTGGACAGGGGACTCAACAATGAGCAGTTCTTC; abundance: NA; j_gene: TRBJ2-1; v_gene: TRBV5-1; d_gene: NA
CDR3aa: CASSLVQGINYGYTF; CDR3nt: TGTGCCAGCAGCTTAGTACAGGGAATTAACTATGGCTACACCTTC; abundance: once; j_gene: TRBJ1-2; v_gene: TRBV7-8; d_gene: NA
CDR3aa: CASSLDRASEKLFF; CDR3nt: TGTGCCAGCAGTCTAGACAGGGCGAGTGAAAAACTGTTTTTT; abundance: NA; j_gene: TRBJ1-4; v_gene: TRBV11-2; d_gene: TRBD1
CDR3aa: CASSYSTLLYEQYF; CDR3nt: TGTGCCAGCAGTTACTCGACACTGCTCTACGAGCAGTACTTC; abundance: few; j_gene: TRBJ2-7; v_gene: TRBV6-5; d_gene: NA
CDR3aa: CASSENRDEQYF; CDR3nt: TGTGCCAGCAGTGAAAACAGGGATGAGCAGTACTTC; abundance: NA; j_gene: TRBJ2-7; v_gene: TRBV28; d_gene: NA
CDR3aa: CASRLAGGPSEQYF; CDR3nt: TGTGCCAGCAGGCTAGCGGGGGGGCCGTCCGAGCAGTACTTC; abundance: few; j_gene: TRBJ2-7; v_gene: TRBV13; d_gene: TRBD2
CDR3aa: CSVVTGGAGNTIYF; CDR3nt: TGCAGCGTTGTAACAGGGGGTGCTGGAAACACCATATATTTT; abundance: NA; j_gene: TRBJ1-3; v_gene: TRBV29-1; d_gene: TRBD1
CDR3aa: CASSSPPGTQYF; CDR3nt: TGTGCCAGCAGTTCCCCCCCCGGGACCCAGTACTTC; abundance: NA; j_gene: TRBJ2-5; v_gene: TRBV27; d_gene: NA
CDR3aa: CASSSGQGERGYTF; CDR3nt: TGTGCCAGCAGTTCTGGACAGGGCGAGCGGGGCTACACCTTC; abundance: NA; j_gene: TRBJ1-2; v_gene: TRBV6-6; d_gene: TRBD1
CDR3aa: CASSQPTGTGGPSSGNTIYF; CDR3nt: TGTGCCAGCAGTCAGCCGACCGGGACAGGGGGCCCGAGCTCTGGAAACACCATATATTTT; abundance: NA; j_gene: TRBJ1-3; v_gene: TRBV28; d_gene: TRBD1
CDR3aa: CASGTGGRWTEAFF; CDR3nt: TGTGCCAGCGGTACAGGGGGACGGTGGACTGAAGCTTTCTTT; abundance: NA; j_gene: TRBJ1-1; v_gene: TRBV28; d_gene: TRBD1
CDR3aa: CASSMNAPGDSPLHF; CDR3nt: TGTGCCAGTAGTATGAATGCGCCAGGGGATTCACCCCTCCACTTT; abundance: NA; j_gene: TRBJ1-6; v_gene: TRBV19; d_gene: NA
CDR3aa: CASSFFRYGYTF; CDR3nt: TGTGCCAGCAGTTTCTTCCGGTATGGCTACACCTTC; abundance: NA; j_gene: TRBJ1-2; v_gene: TRBV28; d_gene: NA
CDR3aa: CASRQTDISGNTIYF; CDR3nt: TGTGCCAGCAGACAGACAGATATCTCTGGAAACACCATATATTTT; abundance: once; j_gene: TRBJ1-3; v_gene: TRBV6-5; d_gene: NA
CDR3aa: CASSKEVMAAPQETQYF; CDR3nt: TGTGCCAGCAGCAAAGAGGTTATGGCAGCGCCTCAAGAGACCCAGTACTTC; abundance: NA; j_gene: TRBJ2-5; v_gene: TRBV21-1; d_gene: NA
CDR3aa: CASSQGTGSEKLFF; CDR3nt: TGTGCCAGCAGCCAGGGGACAGGGTCTGAAAAACTGTTTTTT; abundance: NA; j_gene: TRBJ1-4; v_gene: TRBV3-1/TRBV3-2; d_gene: TRBD1
CDR3aa: CASKADRSRYGYTF; CDR3nt: TGTGCCAGTAAAGCTGACAGGAGCCGGTATGGCTACACCTTC; abundance: few; j_gene: TRBJ1-2; v_gene: TRBV2; d_gene: NA
CDR3aa: CASSPLTSSYEQYF; CDR3nt: TGTGCCAGCAGCCCCCTGACATCTTCCTACGAGCAGTACTTC; abundance: NA; j_gene: TRBJ2-7; v_gene: TRBV3-1/TRBV3-2; d_gene: NA
CDR3aa: CASSERGGYTF; CDR3nt: TGTGCCAGCAGTGAACGGGGGGGCTACACCTTC; abundance: NA; j_gene: TRBJ1-2; v_gene: TRBV6-1; d_gene: NA
CDR3aa: CASSLEGDGDQPQHF; CDR3nt: TGCGCCAGCAGCTTGGAGGGGGATGGGGATCAGCCCCAGCATTTT; abundance: NA; j_gene: TRBJ1-5; v_gene: TRBV5-1; d_gene: NA
CDR3aa: CASSLPQLGRNTQYF; CDR3nt: TGTGCCAGCAGCTTACCCCAATTGGGCAGAAATACGCAGTATTTT; abundance: NA; j_gene: TRBJ2-3; v_gene: TRBV7-3; d_gene: NA
CDR3aa: CASSPRQGANEQYF; CDR3nt: TGTGCCAGCAGCCCCCGACAGGGTGCCAACGAGCAGTACTTC; abundance: NA; j_gene: TRBJ2-7; v_gene: TRBV4-2; d_gene: TRBD1
CDR3aa: CASSQAGGGGNTGELFF; CDR3nt: TGCGCCAGCAGCCAAGCTGGCGGGGGGGGTAACACCGGGGAGCTGTTTTTT; abundance: NA; j_gene: TRBJ2-2; v_gene: TRBV4-1; d_gene: TRBD2
CDR3aa: CASNQAGVNTEAFF; CDR3nt: TGTGCCAGTAATCAGGCAGGGGTTAACACTGAAGCTTTCTTT; abundance: NA; j_gene: TRBJ1-1; v_gene: TRBV19; d_gene: NA
CDR3aa: CASSGQGAWIHEQYF; CDR3nt: TGTGCCAGCTCCGGGCAGGGGGCTTGGATCCACGAGCAGTACTTC; abundance: NA; j_gene: TRBJ2-7; v_gene: TRBV28; d_gene: TRBD1
CDR3aa: CSASGTQGYTF; CDR3nt: TGCAGTGCTAGTGGTACGCAGGGCTACACCTTC; abundance: NA; j_gene: TRBJ1-2; v_gene: TRBV20-1; d_gene: NA
CDR3aa: CASSFGQGEQFF; CDR3nt: TGCGCCAGCAGCTTTGGACAGGGCGAGCAGTTCTTC; abundance: NA; j_gene: TRBJ2-1; v_gene: TRBV5-1; d_gene: TRBD1
CDR3aa: CASGLPATAVGEAFF; CDR3nt: TGTGCTAGTGGTTTGCCTGCTACAGCGGTTGGTGAAGCTTTCTTT; abundance: NA; j_gene: TRBJ1-1; v_gene: TRBV12-5; d_gene: NA
CDR3aa: CASSSPQGARETQYF; CDR3nt: TGTGCCAGCAGCTCCCCCCAGGGGGCCAGGGAGACCCAGTACTTC; abundance: NA; j_gene: TRBJ2-5; v_gene: TRBV11-2; d_gene: TRBD1
CDR3aa: CASSEGDRGLGELFF; CDR3nt: TGTGCCAGCAGTGAAGGGGACAGGGGGCTCGGGGAGCTGTTTTTT; abundance: few; j_gene: TRBJ2-2; v_gene: TRBV2; d_gene: TRBD1
CDR3aa: CASSYSSGGAGDTQYF; CDR3nt: TGCGCCAGCAGCTACTCTAGCGGGGGGGCCGGGGATACGCAGTATTTT; abundance: NA; j_gene: TRBJ2-3; v_gene: TRBV5-1; d_gene: TRBD2
CDR3aa: CASSTRQGGTTGELFF; CDR3nt: TGTGCCAGCAGCACAAGACAGGGGGGTACTACCGGGGAGCTGTTTTTT; abundance: NA; j_gene: TRBJ2-2; v_gene: TRBV5-4; d_gene: TRBD1
CDR3aa: CASSLATGLLNTEAFF; CDR3nt: TGCGCCAGCAGCTTGGCGACAGGGTTACTGAACACTGAAGCTTTCTTT; abundance: NA; j_gene: TRBJ1-1; v_gene: TRBV5-1; d_gene: TRBD1
CDR3aa: CASSPLLAGTDTQYF; CDR3nt: TGTGCCAGCTCACCACTCCTAGCGGGGACAGATACGCAGTATTTT; abundance: NA; j_gene: TRBJ2-3; v_gene: TRBV18; d_gene: TRBD2
CDR3aa: CASSKGQGVYNEQFF; CDR3nt: TGTGCCAGCAGTAAGGGACAGGGGGTTTACAATGAGCAGTTCTTC; abundance: NA; j_gene: TRBJ2-1; v_gene: TRBV27; d_gene: TRBD1
CDR3aa: CASSLPVGLPGTDTQYF; CDR3nt: TGCGCCAGCAGCTTGCCCGTCGGACTGCCGGGCACAGATACGCAGTATTTT; abundance: NA; j_gene: TRBJ2-3; v_gene: TRBV5-1; d_gene: NA
CDR3aa: CASGSNTNEKLFF; CDR3nt: TGTGCCAGCGGTTCAAACACGAATGAAAAACTGTTTTTT; abundance: NA; j_gene: TRBJ1-4; v_gene: TRBV6-5; d_gene: NA
CDR3aa: CASSPRPRQNTEAFF; CDR3nt: TGTGCCAGCAGCCCCCGTCCTCGACAGAACACTGAAGCTTTCTTT; abundance: NA; j_gene: TRBJ1-1; v_gene: TRBV9; d_gene: NA
CDR3aa: CASSLPGIRNGYTF; CDR3nt: TGTGCCAGTAGTCTTCCGGGAATCAGGAATGGCTACACCTTC; abundance: NA; j_gene: TRBJ1-2; v_gene: TRBV19; d_gene: NA
CDR3aa: CASSRYGGQPQHF; CDR3nt: TGCGCCAGCAGCCGCTACGGAGGTCAGCCCCAGCATTTT; abundance: NA; j_gene: TRBJ1-5; v_gene: TRBV5-1; d_gene: NA
CDR3aa: CAWSKGVGNTIYF; CDR3nt: TGTGCCTGGAGTAAAGGGGTCGGAAACACCATATATTTT; abundance: NA; j_gene: TRBJ1-3; v_gene: TRBV30; d_gene: NA
CDR3aa: CASSPRRGNTEAFF; CDR3nt: TGTGCCAGCTCACCAAGACGGGGGAACACTGAAGCTTTCTTT; abundance: NA; j_gene: TRBJ1-1; v_gene: TRBV18; d_gene: NA
CDR3aa: CASSQTSVTYNEQFF; CDR3nt: TGTGCCAGCAGTCAAACTAGCGTCACCTACAATGAGCAGTTCTTC; abundance: NA; j_gene: TRBJ2-1; v_gene: TRBV2; d_gene: TRBD2
CDR3aa: CASSIEGRGQPQHF; CDR3nt: TGTGCCAGTAGTATAGAGGGCAGGGGCCAGCCCCAGCATTTT; abundance: NA; j_gene: TRBJ1-5; v_gene: TRBV19; d_gene: NA
CDR3aa: CAAGRFNYGYTF; CDR3nt: TGTGCCGCTGGGAGGTTTAACTATGGCTACACCTTC; abundance: NA; j_gene: TRBJ1-2; v_gene: TRBV19; d_gene: NA
CDR3aa: CASGLVVQGRNSPLHF; CDR3nt: TGTGCTAGTGGTTTGGTAGTCCAGGGCCGTAATTCACCCCTCCACTTT; abundance: NA; j_gene: TRBJ1-6; v_gene: TRBV12-5; d_gene: NA
CDR3aa: CASSPTGGLYSNQPQHF; CDR3nt: TGTGCCAGCAGTCCCACGGGGGGGCTATACAGCAATCAGCCCCAGCATTTT; abundance: NA; j_gene: TRBJ1-5; v_gene: TRBV2; d_gene: NA
CDR3aa: CASSLDSRGRETQYF; CDR3nt: TGTGCCAGCAGCTTAGATAGCAGGGGGAGGGAGACCCAGTACTTC; abundance: NA; j_gene: TRBJ2-5; v_gene: TRBV7-2; d_gene: NA
CDR3aa: CASSDRGFGNYGYTF; CDR3nt: TGTGCCAGCAGTGACCGGGGGTTCGGGAACTATGGCTACACCTTC; abundance: NA; j_gene: TRBJ1-2; v_gene: TRBV28; d_gene: NA
CDR3aa: CASTPWGSGTRRDEQFF; CDR3nt: TGTGCCAGCACCCCCTGGGGATCCGGGACTAGGCGTGATGAGCAGTTCTTC; abundance: NA; j_gene: TRBJ2-1; v_gene: TRBV2; d_gene: TRBD2
CDR3aa: CASSYPTGRANEQFF; CDR3nt: TGTGCCAGCAGCTACCCCACAGGGCGAGCCAATGAGCAGTTCTTC; abundance: once; j_gene: TRBJ2-1; v_gene: TRBV6-5; d_gene: NA
CDR3aa: CASSPTGANEKLFF; CDR3nt: TGTGCCAGCTCTCCTACAGGAGCTAATGAAAAACTGTTTTTT; abundance: NA; j_gene: TRBJ1-4; v_gene: TRBV18; d_gene: NA